The source of this T cell receptor beta chain is a study of T cell responses to AZD1222 COVID-19 vaccine. Study-level background: Second doses were pooled across both intervals (about 4 or about 12 weeks). Study conclusions and caveats: Unmutated regions of variants are reportedly targeted by nearly half of spike-specific TCRs. Spike-specific TCR breadth rose after two AZD1222 doses, and depth rose as well.

V lost 3 bases, J lost 0 bases, and 15 bases lay in between. The germline gives CDR1 LGHDT, CDR2 YNNKEL (reference sequence). The CDR3 is made up of 17 amino acids. Libraries were prepared by immunoSEQ multiplex PCR; TCRdb keeps only in-frame clonotypes and omits some of them. The table has 100,000 to 140,000 clones, around 91% seen once. Points on this clone: Its specificity is not known.

The receptor's source is an adult in good health. Sequenced here: peripheral blood, sampled on day 0 of AZD1222 vaccination. The chain is built from TRBV3-1 (or the pseudogene TRBV3-2) and TRBJ1-3, with a possible D match to TRBD1 (5 bases). This chain's CDR3 is CASSQRGVSLSGNTIYF. Here the CDR3 DNA reads TGTGCCAGCAGCCAGAGAGGGGTTAGCCTCTCTGGAAACACCATATATTTT.